These 27 T cell receptor beta chains share one sample of origin, sequenced in a study of identical twins. From the 5' RACE reads, TCRdb called clonotypes with MiXCR, one entry per CDR3 protein. The sample holds roughly 570,000 distinct CDR3 sequences; roughly 9.9% are singletons and the top ten take 2.5% to 3.5%. The same specimen was also included in a second study, on yellow fever vaccine responses in identical twins.

Sequencing was carried out using PBMCs. These receptors came from a woman under 30 in good health.

The chain joins TRBV27 to TRBJ1-4; no firm D call. Germline V gives CDR1 MNHEY, CDR2 SMNVEV (reference sequence). This CDR3 contains 14 residues. The ends were cut back, 8 bases at V and 0 bases at J, with 10 bases in the middle. The CDR3, as DNA: TGTGCCAGCCGACGAGGTGCAACTAATGAAAAACTGTTTTTT. The encoded protein is CASRRGATNEKLFF.

The V call is TRBV4-1, the J call TRBJ2-1, with D possibly TRBD2 on 5 matching bases. Germline V gene lookup returns CDR1 MGHRA and CDR2 YSYEKL. Trimming took off 7 bases at V and 1 base at J, with 8 bases between the two ends. CDR3 size: 13 residues. CDR3 nucleotide sequence: TGCGCCAGCACCGGGAAGTCCTACAATGAGCAGTTCTTC. Its protein product is CASTGKSYNEQFF.

This chain joins TRBV5-1 and TRBJ2-1; perhaps TRBD2 as D (5 bases). Trimming left V 0 bases short and J 9 bases short, with 13 bases between. The germline V gene encodes CDR1 SGHRS and CDR2 YFSETQ. The CDR3 extends over 14 amino acids. In nucleotides, the CDR3 is TGCGCCAGCAGCTTGGAGGGAGCTGTTTTTGAGCAGTTCTTC. Translation: CASSLEGAVFEQFF.

This clonotype has a count of ten or more. CDR3 DNA: TGTGCCAGCAGCTTTGGGCCGGGGACAGGGCAGTTCTTC. It yields the protein CASSFGPGTGQFF. The V gene is TRBV7-9, the J gene TRBJ2-1; 8 positions match TRBD1. Unmatched junction bases numbered 7, after V lost 3 bases and J lost 12 bases. Per the germline V gene, CDR1 is SEHNR and CDR2 is FQNEAQ (reference sequence). CDR3 length equals 13 residues.

The table lists this clonotype with many counts. This chain connects TRBV24-1 to TRBJ2-2; 9 bases are shared with TRBD2. The germline V gene has CDR1 KGHDR and CDR2 SFDVKD. The length of the CDR3 is 18 residues. The V gene end was trimmed by 2 bases and the J gene end by 0 bases; junction bases not matched to a gene: 6. The CDR3 spells CATSDYASGITNTGELFF. CDR3 coding DNA: TGTGCCACCAGTGATTATGCTAGCGGGATAACGAACACCGGGGAGCTGTTTTTT.

The rearrangement uses TRBV6-2 or TRBV6-3 and TRBJ2-2; TRBD1 aligns across 10 bases. V was clipped by 8 bases and J by 2 bases; unmatched bases: 8. The germline V gene has CDR1 MNHEY and CDR2 SVGEGT. The CDR3 has 16 amino acids. The DNA for the CDR3 is TGTGCCAGCTTTCCTAAGACAGGGGGCAACACCGGGGAGCTGTTTTTT. The encoded protein is CASFPKTGGNTGELFF.

This clonotype has at least ten counts. This chain links TRBV29-1 with TRBJ1-4; no definite D call. The V gene's germline CDR1 is SQVTM and CDR2 ANQGSEA. V was pared by 6 bases and J by 8 bases, with 13 bases between. The CDR3 runs to 12 residues. CDR3 region: CSVSDSREKLFF. In DNA, the CDR3 is TGCAGCGTGTCGGATTCCAGGGAAAAACTGTTTTTT. The full variable domain, its missing parts supplied by reference TRBV29-1 and TRBJ1-4, is SAVISQKPSRDICQRGTSLTIQCQVDSQVTMMFWYRQQPGQSLTLIATANQGSEATYESGFVIDKFPISRPNLTFSTLTVSNMSPEDSSIYLCSVSDSREKLFFGSGTQLSVL.

Many counts were recorded for this clonotype. The chain carries TRBV11-2 and TRBJ2-1, with D perhaps given as TRBD1 or TRBD2 (5 bases each). The CDR3 runs 12 residues. Germline V CDR1 and CDR2: SGHAT, FQNNGV. Trimming stripped 4 bases from V and 7 bases from J, with 8 bases between. CDR3 sequence reads: CASSSGRNEQFF. The CDR3 nucleotides read TGTGCCAGCAGCTCAGGGAGAAATGAGCAGTTCTTC.

J is TRBJ2-3 and V is TRBV10-3, with D perhaps TRBD2 (5 bases). This CDR3 comprises 16 residues. CDR1 is ENHRY, CDR2 SYGVKD, per germline. The germline V and J ends were trimmed by 5 bases and 1 base, with 16 bases remaining between them. In nucleotides, the CDR3 is TGTGCCATCAGTATACGGGAACGTGGGGGCACAGATACGCAGTATTTT. It yields the protein CAISIRERGGTDTQYF.

This clonotype was counted only a few times. This sequence joins TRBV15 and TRBJ2-7; weak D call: TRBD1 (5 bases). The V end was cut by 0 bases, the J end by 5 bases, with 11 bases between. In germline, CDR1 is LNHNV, CDR2 YYDKDF (reference sequence). The CDR3 consists of 14 residues. CDR3 amino acids: CATSRDRVGDEQYF. The CDR3 DNA reads TGTGCCACCAGCAGAGACAGGGTAGGCGACGAGCAGTACTTC.

In DNA, the CDR3 is TGCAGTGCTAGAGATCCCGATCAGCCCCAGCATTTT. Translated, it gives CSARDPDQPQHF. This rearrangement joins TRBV20-1 to TRBJ1-5; D uncertain. The V gene lost 0 bases and the J gene lost 5 bases, with 5 bases spanning the gap. There are 12 residues in the CDR3. From germline, CDR1 is DFQATT and CDR2 SNEGSKA (reference sequence).

The V gene is TRBV11-2, the J gene TRBJ2-1; 10 bases agree with TRBD2. The CDR3 contains 17 residues. The V gene end was trimmed by 2 bases and the J gene end by 9 bases; junction bases not matched to a gene: 13. CDR1 and CDR2 (germline): SGHAT, FQNNGV. This chain's CDR3 is CASSLNPSGRASGEQFF. CDR3 DNA sequence: TGTGCCAGCAGCTTAAATCCCAGCGGGAGGGCCTCCGGTGAGCAGTTCTTC.

This clonotype came up a few times. The chain employs TRBV28 and TRBJ2-5; D possibly matches TRBD1 or TRBD2 (6 bases each). Per the germline V gene, CDR1 is MDHEN and CDR2 is SYDVKM. The V and J ends lost 3 bases and 5 bases respectively, with 19 bases between them. The CDR3 loop spans 16 amino acids. The CDR3 sequence is CASSFQLGGDRETQYF. In DNA form, the CDR3 reads TGTGCCAGCAGTTTCCAATTGGGGGGCGACCGGGAGACCCAGTACTTC.

This clonotype was seen ten or more times. The chain links TRBV9 to TRBJ2-7; 7 bases are shared with TRBD1. Losses at the gene ends were 3 bases for V and 2 bases for J; bases not matched to a gene: 8. The CDR3 is 15 amino acids. In germline, CDR1 is SGDLS, CDR2 YYNGEE. CDR3 in amino acids: CASSGPGQSPYEQYF. The DNA of the CDR3 is TGTGCCAGCAGCGGACCGGGACAGTCACCCTACGAGCAGTACTTC.

The CDR3 protein is CASSQDLWDSAYYEQYF. The CDR3 nucleotides are TGCGCCAGCAGCCAAGATCTCTGGGACAGCGCCTACTACGAGCAGTACTTC. The chain employs TRBV4-3 and TRBJ2-7; 7 bases are a match to TRBD1. This CDR3 region has 17 residues. The junction had 11 bases not matched to a gene; V was cut back by 0 bases and J by 3 bases. CDR1 and CDR2 (germline): LGHNA, YSLEER.

This clonotype appeared many times. The V and J genes are TRBV28 and TRBJ2-1; D call uncertain. Trimming took off 5 bases at V and 8 bases at J, with 10 bases between the two ends. Per the germline V gene, CDR1 is MDHEN and CDR2 is SYDVKM. The CDR3 spans 12 residues. The CDR3 sequence is CASSPSRHEQFF. The CDR3 bases are TGTGCCAGCAGTCCCTCGCGTCATGAGCAGTTCTTC.

This clonotype was observed a few times. This sequence joins TRBV29-1 and TRBJ1-5; D uncertain. V gave up 4 bases and J gave up 0 bases, with 7 bases separating them. This CDR3 contains 13 residues. Germline CDR1 is SQVTM and CDR2 is ANQGSEA. CDR3: CSVARDSNQPQHF. The CDR3 DNA reads as TGCAGCGTTGCTAGGGATAGCAATCAGCCCCAGCATTTT.

This chain's CDR3 is CATRKSGRPYEQYF. Here the CDR3 DNA reads TGTGCCACCAGGAAATCCGGTCGTCCCTACGAGCAGTACTTC. The chain joins TRBV24-1 to TRBJ2-7; D remains ambiguous. This CDR3 is 14 amino acids long. Germline lookup yields CDR1 KGHDR and CDR2 SFDVKD. Trimming took 7 bases from V and 2 from J, leaving 14 bases between them.

This clonotype was seen more than once but under ten times. This sequence joins TRBV27 and TRBJ1-5; D gene uncertain. Trimming pared 5 bases from V and 0 bases from J, leaving 8 bases between. Germline values: CDR1 MNHEY, CDR2 SMNVEV (reference sequence). This CDR3 is built from 14 residues. DNA for the CDR3: TGTGCCAGCAGTGACAACTATAGCAATCAGCCCCAGCATTTT. Translated: CASSDNYSNQPQHF.

A few counts support this clonotype. The chain has TRBV6-2 or TRBV6-3 and TRBJ2-2, with 7 bases aligning to TRBD1. The CDR3 sequence is 14 residues long. CDR1 is MNHEY, CDR2 SVGEGT, per germline. The J segment lost 3 bases and the V segment lost 6 bases, leaving 4 bases of the junction unmatched. CDR3 nucleotide sequence: TGTGCCAGCAGGACAGGGTTGGACACCGGGGAGCTGTTTTTT. It encodes CASRTGLDTGELFF.

This clonotype was counted between two and nine times. The chain joins TRBV10-3 to TRBJ2-7, with D unclear. This CDR3 region has 14 residues. V lost 0 bases, J lost 7 bases, and 13 bases lay in between. Germline V gene data show CDR1 as ENHRY and CDR2 as SYGVKD. The CDR3 bases are TGTGCCATCAGTGAGTCAGGAGCCTACCGTGAGCAGTACTTC. Residues: CAISESGAYREQYF.

This clonotype was seen many times. The rearrangement links TRBV7-9 to TRBJ1-1, with 10 bases aligning to TRBD1. The CDR3 extends over 16 amino acids. V shed 0 bases, J shed 6 bases, and the junction held 7 bases outside the gene matches. Germline assignment: CDR1 SEHNR and CDR2 FQNEAQ (reference sequence). The CDR3 loop reads CASSLAARTGGAEAFF. The CDR3 DNA reads as TGTGCCAGCAGCTTAGCGGCCCGGACAGGGGGAGCTGAAGCTTTCTTT. Together with reference TRBV7-9 and TRBJ1-1, the CDR3 gives the full variable domain: DTGVSQNPRHKITKRGQNVTFRCDPISEHNRLYWYRQTLGQGPEFLTYFQNEAQLEKSRLLSDRFSAERPKGSFSTLEIQRTEQGDSAMYLCASSLAARTGGAEAFFGQGTRLTVV.

This clonotype was recorded many times. The J gene is TRBJ2-4, the V gene TRBV29-1; TRBD1 agrees at 8 bases. Germline CDR1 is SQVTM and CDR2 is ANQGSEA. The CDR3 spans 15 residues. Trimming removed 4 bases from V and 0 bases from J; junction bases left unmatched: 5. The CDR3 sequence is CSVAQGALAKNIQYF. In DNA form, the CDR3 reads TGCAGCGTTGCTCAGGGGGCGCTAGCCAAAAACATTCAGTACTTC. The full variable domain, rest sourced from reference TRBV29-1 and TRBJ2-4, is SAVISQKPSRDICQRGTSLTIQCQVDSQVTMMFWYRQQPGQSLTLIATANQGSEATYESGFVIDKFPISRPNLTFSTLTVSNMSPEDSSIYLCSVAQGALAKNIQYFGAGTRLSVL.

This clonotype was picked up a small number of times. The V and J genes are TRBV6-2 or TRBV6-3 and TRBJ2-1, with TRBD2 as a possible D gene (6 bases). Trimming took off 11 bases at V and 5 bases at J, with 19 bases between the two ends. CDR3 length: 14 residues. Germline V CDR1 and CDR2: MNHEY, SVGEGT. This chain's CDR3 is CACLRDFTNNEQFF. The CDR3 DNA is TGTGCCTGCCTGCGGGACTTTACTAACAATGAGCAGTTCTTC.

This clonotype came up many times. V gene TRBV15 combines with J gene TRBJ2-1, with D perhaps TRBD2 (7 bases). This CDR3 comprises 16 residues. Trimming pared 0 bases from V and 4 bases from J, leaving 13 bases between. Germline V gives CDR1 LNHNV, CDR2 YYDKDF (reference sequence). CDR3 coding DNA: TGTGCCACCAGCAGAGAGGGGGCGGGGGCTTACAATGAGCAGTTCTTC. This codes for CATSREGAGAYNEQFF.

In its sample, this clonotype was seen a few times. The chain is built from TRBV12-3 or TRBV12-4 and TRBJ2-5, with D perhaps matching TRBD1 or TRBD2 (5 bases each). CDR3 length: 15 residues. Trimming removed 7 bases at V and 1 base at J, with 16 bases between. The CDR3 sequence: CASIPSGTPQETQYF. The DNA of the CDR3 is TGTGCCAGCATCCCCTCCGGGACGCCCCAAGAGACCCAGTACTTC.

This clonotype was detected many times. The chain combines TRBV6-2 or TRBV6-3 with TRBJ2-7, with D uncertain. Trimming cost V 2 bases and J 1 base, with 6 bases left between them. Germline V gives CDR1 MNHEY, CDR2 SVGEGT. The CDR3 is 13 residues long. The CDR3, as DNA: TGTGCCAGCAGTTACAGAAGGTCCTACGAGCAGTACTTC. This sequence encodes CASSYRRSYEQYF.